This T cell receptor beta chain was recovered during a study of blood T cell repertoires in COVID-19. As for the study in general: The study drew acute and convalescent COVID-19 samples from the United States, Italy and Spain. PBMCs, B-cell-depleted T cells, or T cells provided the cDNA or gDNA that made up the material.

Between the trimmed V and J ends, which lost 5 bases and 5 bases, there was a span of 12 bases. The germline CDR1 and CDR2 sequences are MDHEN and SYDVKM. The CDR3 is 13 amino acids. Original processing notes: The assay estimated nucleated cells by amplifying reference gene primers. Sequencing used immunoSEQ multiplex PCR; TCRdb keeps in-frame clones, though not all of them. V and J calls and clone size are those listed in that table; D and trimming were worked out from the DNA. The sample gives about 190,000 clones, roughly nine tenths of which show up once; 1.1% is in the top ten. The specimen sequenced was peripheral blood. The chain couples TRBV28 to TRBJ2-5; D is possibly TRBD1 (6 bases). This receptor was taken from a man aged 25 to 40 with acute or convalescent COVID-19. CDR3 bases: TGTGCCAGCAGTACAGGGACGGGGGAGACCCAGTACTTC. Translating gives CASSTGTGETQYF.